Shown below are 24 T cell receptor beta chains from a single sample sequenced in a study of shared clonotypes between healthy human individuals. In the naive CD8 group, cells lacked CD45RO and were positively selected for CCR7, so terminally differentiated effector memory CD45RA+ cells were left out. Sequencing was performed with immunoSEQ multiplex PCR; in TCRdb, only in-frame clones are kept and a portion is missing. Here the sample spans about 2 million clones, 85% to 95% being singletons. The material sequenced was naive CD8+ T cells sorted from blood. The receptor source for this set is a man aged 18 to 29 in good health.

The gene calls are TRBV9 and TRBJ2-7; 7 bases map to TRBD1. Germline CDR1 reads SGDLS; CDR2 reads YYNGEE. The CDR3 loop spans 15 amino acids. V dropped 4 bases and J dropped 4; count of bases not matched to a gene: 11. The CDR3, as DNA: TGTGCCAGCAGCCCCACTCCGGGACAGAGTTACGAGCAGTACTTC. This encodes CASSPTPGQSYEQYF.

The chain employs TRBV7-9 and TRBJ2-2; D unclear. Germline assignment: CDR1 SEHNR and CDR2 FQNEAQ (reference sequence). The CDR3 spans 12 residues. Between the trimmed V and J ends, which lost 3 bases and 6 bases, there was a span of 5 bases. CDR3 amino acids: CASSFNAGELFF. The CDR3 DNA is TGTGCCAGCAGCTTTAACGCCGGGGAGCTGTTTTTT. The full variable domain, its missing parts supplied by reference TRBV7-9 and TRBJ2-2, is DTGVSQNPRHKITKRGQNVTFRCDPISEHNRLYWYRQTLGQGPEFLTYFQNEAQLEKSRLLSDRFSAERPKGSFSTLEIQRTEQGDSAMYLCASSFNAGELFFGEGSRLTVL.

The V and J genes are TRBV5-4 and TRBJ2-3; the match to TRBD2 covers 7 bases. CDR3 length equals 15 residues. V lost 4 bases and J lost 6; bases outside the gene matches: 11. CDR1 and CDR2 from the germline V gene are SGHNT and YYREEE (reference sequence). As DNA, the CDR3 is TGTGCCAGCAGCCTTGGGACTACCTCGACCGATACGCAGTATTTT. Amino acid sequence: CASSLGTTSTDTQYF.

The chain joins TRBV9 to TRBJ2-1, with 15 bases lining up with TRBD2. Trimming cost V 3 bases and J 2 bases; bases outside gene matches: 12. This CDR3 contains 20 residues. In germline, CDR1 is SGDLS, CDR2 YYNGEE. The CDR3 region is CASSGTPGLAGGETYNEQFF. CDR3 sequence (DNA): TGTGCCAGCAGCGGAACCCCGGGACTAGCGGGGGGCGAAACCTACAATGAGCAGTTCTTC.

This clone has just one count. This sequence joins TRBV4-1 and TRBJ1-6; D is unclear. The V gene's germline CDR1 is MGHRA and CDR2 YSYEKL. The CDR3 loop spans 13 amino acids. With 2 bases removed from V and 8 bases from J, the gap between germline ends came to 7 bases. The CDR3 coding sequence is TGCGCCAGCAGCCAATTCCGGGATTCACCCCTCCACTTT. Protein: CASSQFRDSPLHF.

The DNA for the CDR3 is TGTGCCAGCAGTTACTCGCCGGGTACACCTCAAGAGACCCAGTACTTC. Translating gives CASSYSPGTPQETQYF. The rearrangement uses TRBV6-5 and TRBJ2-5; D unresolved. V dropped 0 bases and J dropped 2 bases, with 13 bases sitting between them. This CDR3 comprises 16 residues. Germline V gene lookup returns CDR1 MNHEY and CDR2 SVGAGI.

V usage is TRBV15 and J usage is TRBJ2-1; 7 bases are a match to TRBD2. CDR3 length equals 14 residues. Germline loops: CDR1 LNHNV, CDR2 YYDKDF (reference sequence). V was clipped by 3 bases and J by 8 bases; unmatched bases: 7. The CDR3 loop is CATSRGEGGHEQFF. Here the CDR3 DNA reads TGTGCCACCAGCAGGGGTGAGGGAGGGCATGAGCAGTTCTTC. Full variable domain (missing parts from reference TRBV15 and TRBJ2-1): DAMVIQNPRYQVTQFGKPVTLSCSQTLNHNVMYWYQQKSSQAPKLLFHYYDKDFNNEADTPDNFQSRRPNTSFCFLDIRSPGLGDTAMYLCATSRGEGGHEQFFGPGTRLTVL.

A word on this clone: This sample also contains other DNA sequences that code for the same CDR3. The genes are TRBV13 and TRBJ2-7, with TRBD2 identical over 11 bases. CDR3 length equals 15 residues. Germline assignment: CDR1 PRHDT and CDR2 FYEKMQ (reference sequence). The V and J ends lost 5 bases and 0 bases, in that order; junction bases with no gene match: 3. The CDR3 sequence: CASSLAGGGSYEQYF. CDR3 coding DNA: TGTGCCAGCAGCCTAGCGGGAGGAGGCTCCTACGAGCAGTACTTC.

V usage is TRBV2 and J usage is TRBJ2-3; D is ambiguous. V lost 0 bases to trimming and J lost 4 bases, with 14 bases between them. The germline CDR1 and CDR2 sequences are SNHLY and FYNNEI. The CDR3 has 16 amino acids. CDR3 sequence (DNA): TGTGCCAGCAGTGAAGCGCTTCCTAGTATCGCAGATACGCAGTATTTT. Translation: CASSEALPSIADTQYF. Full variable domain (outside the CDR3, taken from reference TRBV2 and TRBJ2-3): EPEVTQTPSHQVTQMGQEVILRCVPISNHLYFYWYRQILGQKVEFLVSFYNNEISEKSEIFDDQFSVERPDGSNFTLKIRSTKLEDSAMYFCASSEALPSIADTQYFGPGTRLTVL.

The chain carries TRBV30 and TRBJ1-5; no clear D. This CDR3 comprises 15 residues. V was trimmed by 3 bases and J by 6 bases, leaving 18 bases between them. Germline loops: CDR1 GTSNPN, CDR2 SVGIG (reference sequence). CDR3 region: CAWSLWGYPGQPQHF. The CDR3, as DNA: TGTGCCTGGAGCCTGTGGGGTTACCCCGGTCAGCCCCAGCATTTT.

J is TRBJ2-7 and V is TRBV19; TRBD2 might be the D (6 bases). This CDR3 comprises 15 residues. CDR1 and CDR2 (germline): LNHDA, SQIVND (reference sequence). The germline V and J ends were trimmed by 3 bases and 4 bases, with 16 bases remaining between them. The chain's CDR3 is CASSIQGLGLYEQYF. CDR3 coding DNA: TGTGCCAGTAGTATCCAGGGACTGGGATTATACGAGCAGTACTTC.

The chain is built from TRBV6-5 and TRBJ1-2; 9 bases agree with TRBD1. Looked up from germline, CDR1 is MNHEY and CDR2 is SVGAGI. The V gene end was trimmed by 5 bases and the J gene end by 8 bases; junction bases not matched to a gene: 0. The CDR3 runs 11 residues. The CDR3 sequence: CASSGQGGYTF. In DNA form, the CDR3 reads TGTGCCAGCAGTGGACAGGGGGGCTACACCTTC.

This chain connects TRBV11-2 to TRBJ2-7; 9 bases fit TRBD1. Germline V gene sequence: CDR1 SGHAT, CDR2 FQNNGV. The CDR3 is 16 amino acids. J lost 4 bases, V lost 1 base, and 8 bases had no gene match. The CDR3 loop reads CASSLGPGTGWYEQYF. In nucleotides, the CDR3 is TGTGCCAGCAGCTTAGGTCCGGGGACAGGGTGGTACGAGCAGTACTTC.

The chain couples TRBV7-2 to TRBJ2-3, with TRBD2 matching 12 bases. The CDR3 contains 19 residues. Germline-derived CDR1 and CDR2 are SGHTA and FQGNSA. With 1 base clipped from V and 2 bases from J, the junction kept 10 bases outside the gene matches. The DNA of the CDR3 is TGTGCCAGCAGCTTAGGGTGGCTAGCGGGAGGGCCCCCCACAGATACGCAGTATTTT. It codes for CASSLGWLAGGPPTDTQYF.

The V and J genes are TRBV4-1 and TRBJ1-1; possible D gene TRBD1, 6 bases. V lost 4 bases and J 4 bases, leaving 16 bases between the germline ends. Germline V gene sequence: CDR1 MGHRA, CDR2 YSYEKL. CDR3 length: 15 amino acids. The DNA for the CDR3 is TGCGCCAGCAGCCTCGCGCAGGGGTCGGTCACTGAAGCTTTCTTT. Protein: CASSLAQGSVTEAFF.

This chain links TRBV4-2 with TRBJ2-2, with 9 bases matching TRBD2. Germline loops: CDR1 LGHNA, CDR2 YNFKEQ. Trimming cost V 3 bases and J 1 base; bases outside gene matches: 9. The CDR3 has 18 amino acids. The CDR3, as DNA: TGTGCCAGCAGCCAGGATCCTAGCGGGGAGGAGAACACCGGGGAGCTGTTTTTT. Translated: CASSQDPSGEENTGELFF.

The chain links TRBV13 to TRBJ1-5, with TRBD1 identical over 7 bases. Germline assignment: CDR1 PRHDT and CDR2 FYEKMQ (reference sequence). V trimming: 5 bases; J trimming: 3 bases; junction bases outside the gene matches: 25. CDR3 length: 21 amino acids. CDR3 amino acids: CASSLVLTLTQTGRDNQPQHF. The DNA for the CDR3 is TGTGCCAGCAGCCTAGTTCTAACACTCACCCAGACAGGGAGGGACAATCAGCCCCAGCATTTT.

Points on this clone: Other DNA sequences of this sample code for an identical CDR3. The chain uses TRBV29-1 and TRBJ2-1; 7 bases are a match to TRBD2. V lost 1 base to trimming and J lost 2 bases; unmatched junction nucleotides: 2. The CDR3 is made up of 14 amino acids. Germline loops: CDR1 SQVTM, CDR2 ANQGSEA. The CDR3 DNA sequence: TGCAGCGTTGAAGGGGCGGGAGCCTACAATGAGCAGTTCTTC. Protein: CSVEGAGAYNEQFF.

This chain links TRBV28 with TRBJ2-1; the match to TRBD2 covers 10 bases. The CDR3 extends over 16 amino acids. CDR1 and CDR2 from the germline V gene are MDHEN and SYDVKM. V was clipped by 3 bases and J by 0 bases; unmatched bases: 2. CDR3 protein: CASSLASGSSYNEQFF. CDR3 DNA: TGTGCCAGCAGTTTGGCTAGCGGGAGCTCCTACAATGAGCAGTTCTTC.

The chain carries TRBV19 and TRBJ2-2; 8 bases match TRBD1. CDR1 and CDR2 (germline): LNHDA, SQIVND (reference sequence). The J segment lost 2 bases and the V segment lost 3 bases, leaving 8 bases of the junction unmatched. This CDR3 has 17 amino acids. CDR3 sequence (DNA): TGTGCCAGTAGTATTCCCCTGGGACAGGAAAACACCGGGGAGCTGTTTTTT. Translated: CASSIPLGQENTGELFF.

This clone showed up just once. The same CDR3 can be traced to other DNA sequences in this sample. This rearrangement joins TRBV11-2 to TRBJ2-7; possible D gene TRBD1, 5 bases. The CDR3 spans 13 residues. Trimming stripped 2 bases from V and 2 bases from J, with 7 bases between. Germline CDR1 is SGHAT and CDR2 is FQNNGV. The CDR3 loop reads CASSLSGTYEQYF. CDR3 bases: TGTGCCAGCAGCTTATCAGGGACCTACGAGCAGTACTTC.

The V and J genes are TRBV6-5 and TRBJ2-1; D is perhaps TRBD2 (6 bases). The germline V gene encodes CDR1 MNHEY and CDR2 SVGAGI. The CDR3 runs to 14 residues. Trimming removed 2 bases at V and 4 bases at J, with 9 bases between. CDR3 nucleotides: TGTGCCAGCAGTTACGCTAGCGCATACAATGAGCAGTTCTTC. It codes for CASSYASAYNEQFF.

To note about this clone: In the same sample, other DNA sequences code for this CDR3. The CDR3 nucleotides are TGTGCCAGCAGCCCCCCGGGCGGAACTGAAGCTTTCTTT. It translates to CASSPPGGTEAFF. V usage is TRBV7-9 and J usage is TRBJ1-1; no clear D gene. This CDR3 comprises 13 residues. Germline-derived CDR1 and CDR2 are SEHNR and FQNEAQ (reference sequence). The germline V and J ends were trimmed by 5 bases and 5 bases, with 12 bases remaining between them.

The CDR3 sequence is CASSLVGGSSYNEQFF. The CDR3 DNA is TGTGCCAGCAGTTTAGTCGGCGGGAGCTCCTACAATGAGCAGTTCTTC. The chain uses TRBV27 and TRBJ2-1; TRBD2 agrees at 7 bases. CDR1 MNHEY and CDR2 SMNVEV come from the germline V gene (reference sequence). Unmatched junction bases numbered 4, after V lost 2 bases and J lost 0 bases. The length of the CDR3 is 16 residues.